The T cell receptor beta chain under discussion was sequenced for a study of shared clonotypes between healthy human individuals. At the level of the study: Per donor, CD8 memory used one plate, CD8 naive used two, CD4 memory used three and CD4 naive used three. Study conclusions and caveats: The study drew on few donors, limiting represented genetic and exposure-history diversity.

In the case of this clone: Its antigen is unidentified.

All donors were healthy HIV-negative adults lacking recent acute infections or vaccinations. Germline CDR1 reads SGDLS; CDR2 reads YYNGEE. The CDR3 extends over 18 amino acids. V lost 2 bases, J lost 0 bases, and 15 bases lay in between. Each cell subset's genomic DNA was divided evenly among several immunoSEQ plates. Only in-frame clones appear in the TCRdb table, and some are missing; sequencing was by immunoSEQ multiplex PCR. This table has over a million clones, 95% to 97% appearing once. The sample taken for sequencing was naive CD4+ T cells sorted from blood. Subset meaning: CD45RA+ positively selected. This receptor was obtained from a man aged 30 to 45 in good health. V is TRBV9 and J is TRBJ2-6; D is perhaps TRBD1 (5 bases). This chain's CDR3 is CASSVQSMGLSGANVLTF. For the CDR3, the DNA is TGTGCCAGCAGCGTTCAGTCCATGGGGCTCTCTGGGGCCAACGTCCTGACTTTC.